The entry below gives a single T cell receptor beta chain sequence along with its context. Original processing methods: From reference gene primer amplification, estimates of nucleated cell counts were derived. TCRdb's copy holds only in-frame clones and misses some; the assay was immunoSEQ multiplex PCR. The D gene and trimming were derived from the DNA, and the V and J assignments and clone size from that table. The sample contains around 68,000 clones, approximately 79% of which appear only once. The sample originates from a study of blood T cell repertoires in COVID-19. Study details: Whether acute or convalescent, the COVID-19 samples came from the United States, Italy and Spain. Nucleic acid was either cDNA or gDNA, and it came from T cells, B-cell-depleted T cells, or PBMCs.

This CDR3 comprises 13 residues. V dropped 3 bases and J dropped 7; count of bases not matched to a gene: 6. Germline-derived CDR1 and CDR2 are DFQATT and SNEGSKA (reference sequence). This clonotype was obtained from a woman aged 50 to 65 with acute or convalescent COVID-19. Specimen: peripheral blood. This chain joins TRBV20-1 and TRBJ1-2; 9 bases line up with TRBD1. In DNA, the CDR3 is TGCAGTGCTAGTACCACAGGGGGCGCTGGCTACACCTTC. Translation: CSASTTGGAGYTF.